These T cell receptor beta chains were read from a single sample in a study of blood T cell repertoires in COVID-19. TCRdb's copy holds only in-frame clones and misses some; the assay was immunoSEQ multiplex PCR. This sample yields approximately 230,000 clones, of which 85% to 90% are seen a single time; about 1.3% belongs to the top ten. The source material was peripheral blood. These receptors all stem from a man older than 75 with acute or convalescent COVID-19. Both conserved end residues are part of each CDR3. A D gene is named only where the DNA matches it firmly. A clone size is listed for some rows: how often the clone was seen (once, few, many), or a class if it is expanded.

V	J	D	size	DNA	CDR3
TRBV3-1/TRBV3-2	TRBJ2-1	TRBD1	NA	TGTGCCACTAGAACAGGGGGCCCCCACAATGAGCAGTTCTTC	CATRTGGPHNEQFF
TRBV19	TRBJ1-1	TRBD1	once	TGTGCCAGTAGTGTTACAGGGGCAGTCAGCGAAGCTTTCTTT	CASSVTGAVSEAFF
TRBV7-2	TRBJ2-7	NA	NA	TGTGCCAGCAGCCCTAGTCGTGGGGCGCCCTACGAGCAGTACTTC	CASSPSRGAPYEQYF
TRBV7-2	TRBJ2-7	NA	NA	TGTGCCAGCAGCCCCGACGGGGCCTACGAGCAGTACTTC	CASSPDGAYEQYF
TRBV6-4	TRBJ2-3	NA	NA	TGTGCCAGCAGCCCCTCCCCTTCAGATACGCAGTATTTT	CASSPSPSDTQYF
TRBV7-9	TRBJ1-2	NA	NA	TGTGCCAGCAGCAGCAGCTCGGGAGTGCTAGGCTATGGCTACACCTTC	CASSSSSGVLGYGYTF
TRBV7-9	TRBJ2-2	NA	NA	TGTGCCAGCAGCTTAGACCGGAGACTAGACCCACCCGGGGAGCTGTTTTTT	CASSLDRRLDPPGELFF
TRBV5-1	TRBJ2-1	TRBD2	NA	TGCGCCAGCAGCTTGGCCCGGACTAGCGGCTCCAATGAGCAGTTCTTC	CASSLARTSGSNEQFF
TRBV5-8	TRBJ2-7	TRBD1	NA	TGTGCCAGCAGCTTACTACAGGGGGCCTCCTACGAGCAGTACTTC	CASSLLQGASYEQYF
TRBV2	TRBJ1-2	NA	few	TGTGCCAGCAGCGACAAGGCGAACTATGGCTACACCTTC	CASSDKANYGYTF
TRBV6-1	TRBJ1-4	NA	NA	TGTGCCAGCAGTGAAGCCGTTGTGACAGGCGCTTCATCCTTT	CASSEAVVTGASSF
TRBV6-1	TRBJ2-1	TRBD2	NA	TGTGCCAGCAGGGGACTAGCGGGAGCTCTGAATGAGCAGTTCTTC	CASRGLAGALNEQFF
TRBV5-5	TRBJ1-2	NA	NA	TGTGCCAGCAGGCCGGGAGGCCATAACTATGGCTACACCTTC	CASRPGGHNYGYTF
TRBV7-9	TRBJ2-1	TRBD1	NA	TGTGCCAGCAGCTTAGAGGTGACAGGGTCACGCAATGAGCAGTTCTTC	CASSLEVTGSRNEQFF
TRBV18	TRBJ1-2	NA	NA	TGTGCCAGCTCACCAGAACAGGGTTACTATGGCTACACCTTC	CASSPEQGYYGYTF
TRBV5-6	TRBJ2-7	NA	NA	TGTGCCAGCAGCTTGGCCCCTAGCGAGAGTTACGAGCAGTACTTC	CASSLAPSESYEQYF
TRBV24-1	TRBJ2-3	TRBD1	NA	TGTGCCACCAGTGACGTGACAGGGGGCCAAGATACGCAGTATTTT	CATSDVTGGQDTQYF
TRBV2	TRBJ2-3	NA	NA	TGTGCCAGCAGTGTTGAGGGGGACACAGATACGCAGTATTTT	CASSVEGDTDTQYF
TRBV6-6	TRBJ1-3	NA	NA	TGTGCCAGCAGTTACGACAGTGGGATGTCTGGAAACACCATATATTTT	CASSYDSGMSGNTIYF
TRBV6-6	TRBJ1-2	TRBD1	NA	TGTGCCAGCAGTTACGGACAGGACTATGGCTACACCTTC	CASSYGQDYGYTF
TRBV11-2	TRBJ1-3	NA	NA	TGTGCCAGCAGGACAGACCTTGGCACCATATATTTT	CASRTDLGTIYF
TRBV5-5	TRBJ2-4	TRBD2	NA	TGTGCCAGCAGCTCCATTTTGAGCGGGGGCGCAAACATTCAGTACTTC	CASSSILSGGANIQYF
TRBV19	TRBJ2-3	TRBD2	NA	TGTGCCAGCTCGACTAGCGCACGCACAGATACGCAGTATTTT	CASSTSARTDTQYF
TRBV4-2	TRBJ1-2	NA	NA	TGTGCCAGCAGCCAAGCAGGCAGGAACTATGGCTACACCTTC	CASSQAGRNYGYTF
TRBV3-1/TRBV3-2	TRBJ2-3	NA	few	TGTGCCAGCAGCCAAGGGGAAGGGAGGCCCAGGGGGGCTACGCAGTATTTT	CASSQGEGRPRGATQYF
TRBV27	TRBJ2-5	NA	once	TGTGCCAGCAGCCCGGGGTTGGCCCAAGAGACCCAGTACTTC	CASSPGLAQETQYF
TRBV5-1	TRBJ1-1	TRBD1	NA	TGCGCCAGCAGCCCCTGGGACAGGGGACGAACTGAAGCTTTCTTT	CASSPWDRGRTEAFF
TRBV4-3	TRBJ2-3	NA	NA	TGCGCCAGCAGCCCCCACAGGGATACTAGCACAGATACGCAGTATTTT	CASSPHRDTSTDTQYF
TRBV3-1/TRBV3-2	TRBJ2-4	NA	NA	TGTGCCAGCAGCCAAACAGTTAGGGGTTGGGTTCAGTACTTC	CASSQTVRGWVQYF
TRBV18	TRBJ1-1	NA	NA	TGTGCCAGCTCACTCGACAGGAACACTGAAGCTTTCTTT	CASSLDRNTEAFF
TRBV4-1	TRBJ1-4	TRBD1	once	TGCGCCAGCAGCCAAGTCAAACAGGGGTCGGGTGAAAAACTGTTTTTT	CASSQVKQGSGEKLFF
TRBV6-4	TRBJ1-1	NA	NA	TGTGCCAGCAGTCGGCAGGAGAACACTGAAGCTTTCTTT	CASSRQENTEAFF
TRBV5-1	TRBJ2-2	NA	NA	TGCGCCAGCAGCTTGAGGGAGGCCGGGGAGCTGTTTTTT	CASSLREAGELFF
TRBV6-5	TRBJ1-1	NA	NA	TGTGCCAGCAGTTACTTCGGGAGGGGGAAAGCTTTCTTT	CASSYFGRGKAFF
TRBV5-1	TRBJ1-5	NA	NA	TGCGCCAGCAGTCCCTCAGGGAACAATCAGCCCCAGCATTTT	CASSPSGNNQPQHF
TRBV5-4	TRBJ2-5	TRBD2	NA	TGTGCCAGCAGCTCAGCCAAGACTAGCGGGGGTCAAGAGACCCAGTACTTC	CASSSAKTSGGQETQYF
TRBV7-6	TRBJ2-3	TRBD2	once	TGTGCCAGCAGATCTACTAGCGGCGCAGGTGATACGCAGTATTTT	CASRSTSGAGDTQYF
TRBV27	TRBJ1-5	TRBD1	NA	TGTGCCAGCCTACCCCTTCGGGGACAGGGGGGAGGCAATCAGCCCCAGCATTTT	CASLPLRGQGGGNQPQHF
TRBV7-2	TRBJ1-2	TRBD1	NA	TGTGCCAGCAGCTTAGAGGGACAGGTGCTTATGGAAGGCACCTTC	CASSLEGQVLMEGTF
TRBV12-5	TRBJ2-7	TRBD1	few	TGTGCTAGTGGTTTGCGCGGACAGGGTTCCTACGAGCAGTACTTC	CASGLRGQGSYEQYF
TRBV3-1/TRBV3-2	TRBJ2-1	NA	NA	TGTGCCAGCAGCCAAGTAGGCGAGGAAGGGGAACAGTTCTTC	CASSQVGEEGEQFF
TRBV5-1	TRBJ2-1	NA	NA	TGCGCCAGCAGCTCGTCGGGGGAGCCTCAAATCAATGAGCAGTTCTTC	CASSSSGEPQINEQFF
TRBV7-9	TRBJ2-3	TRBD1	once	TGTGCCAGCAGCTTAGCTTTACGACAGGGGGCGGATACGCAGTATTTT	CASSLALRQGADTQYF
TRBV5-1	TRBJ1-2	TRBD1	NA	TGCGCCAGCAGCTTGACAGGGACAGGGGGCGGAAATGGCTACACCTTC	CASSLTGTGGGNGYTF
TRBV6-5	TRBJ2-7	NA	NA	TGTGCCAGCAGTTGGGGCACAAACTACGAGCAGTACTTC	CASSWGTNYEQYF
TRBV5-6	TRBJ1-1	NA	NA	TGTGCCAGCAGCCGCCTGTCGGGAATGGTTGAAGCTTTCTTT	CASSRLSGMVEAFF
TRBV20-1	TRBJ1-2	NA	NA	TGCAGTGCTATTCGGGAATATGGCTACACCTTC	CSAIREYGYTF
TRBV6-5	TRBJ2-1	NA	once	TGTGCCAGCAGTTCCATGTCCTCTCCCGGTTACAATGAGCAGTTCTTC	CASSSMSSPGYNEQFF